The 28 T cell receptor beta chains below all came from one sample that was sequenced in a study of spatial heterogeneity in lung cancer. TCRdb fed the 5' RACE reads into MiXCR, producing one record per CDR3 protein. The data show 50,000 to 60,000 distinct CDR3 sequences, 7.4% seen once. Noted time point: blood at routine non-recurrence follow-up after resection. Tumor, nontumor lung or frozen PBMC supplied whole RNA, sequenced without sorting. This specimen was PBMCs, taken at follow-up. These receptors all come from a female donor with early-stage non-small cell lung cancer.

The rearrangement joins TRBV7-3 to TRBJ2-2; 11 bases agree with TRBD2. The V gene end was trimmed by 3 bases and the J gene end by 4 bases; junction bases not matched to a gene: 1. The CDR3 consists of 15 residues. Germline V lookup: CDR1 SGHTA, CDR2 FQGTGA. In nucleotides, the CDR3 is TGTGCCAGCAGCTTTCTAGCGGGGGGCACCGGGGAGCTGTTTTTT. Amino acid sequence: CASSFLAGGTGELFF.

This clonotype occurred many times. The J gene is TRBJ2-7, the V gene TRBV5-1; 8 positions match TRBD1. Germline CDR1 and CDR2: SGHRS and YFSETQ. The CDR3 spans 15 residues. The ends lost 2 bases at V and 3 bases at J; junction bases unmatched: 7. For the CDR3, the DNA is TGCGCCAGCAGCTTAGGACAGGGCAAGAGCTACGAGCAGTACTTC. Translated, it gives CASSLGQGKSYEQYF.

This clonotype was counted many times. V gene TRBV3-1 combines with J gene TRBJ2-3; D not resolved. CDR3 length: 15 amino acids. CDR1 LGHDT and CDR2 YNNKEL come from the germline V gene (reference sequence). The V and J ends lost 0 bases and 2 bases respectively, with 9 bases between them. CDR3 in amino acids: CASSQELLPTDTQYF. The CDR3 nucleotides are TGTGCCAGCAGCCAAGAGCTGCTTCCCACAGATACGCAGTATTTT.

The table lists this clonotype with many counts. The chain's CDR3 is CASSLGSGPFSPDTQYF. The DNA for the CDR3 is TGTGCCAGCAGTTTAGGATCTGGGCCTTTCTCCCCAGATACGCAGTATTTT. The V call is TRBV28, the J call TRBJ2-3; unclear D gene. The CDR3 is 17 amino acids. The germline V gene has CDR1 MDHEN and CDR2 SYDVKM. The germline V and J ends were trimmed by 2 bases and 4 bases, with 19 bases remaining between them.

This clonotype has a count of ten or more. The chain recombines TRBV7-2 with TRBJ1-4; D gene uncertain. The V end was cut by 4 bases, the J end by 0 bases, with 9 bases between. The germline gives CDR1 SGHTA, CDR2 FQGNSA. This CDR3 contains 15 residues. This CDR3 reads CASSSTPSTNEKLFF. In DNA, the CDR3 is TGTGCCAGCAGCTCAACACCCTCAACTAATGAAAAACTGTTTTTT. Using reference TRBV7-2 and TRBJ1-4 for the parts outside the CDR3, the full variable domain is GAGVSQSPSNKVTEKGKDVELRCDPISGHTALYWYRQSLGQGLEFLIYFQGNSAPDKSGLPSDRFSAERTGGSVSTLTIQRTQQEDSAVYLCASSSTPSTNEKLFFGSGTQLSVL.

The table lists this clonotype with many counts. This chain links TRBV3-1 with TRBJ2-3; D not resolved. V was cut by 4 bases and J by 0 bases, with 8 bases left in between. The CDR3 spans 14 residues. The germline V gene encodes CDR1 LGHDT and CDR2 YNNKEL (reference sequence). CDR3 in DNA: TGTGCCAGCAGCCTAAGCGTTAGCACAGATACGCAGTATTTT. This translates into CASSLSVSTDTQYF.

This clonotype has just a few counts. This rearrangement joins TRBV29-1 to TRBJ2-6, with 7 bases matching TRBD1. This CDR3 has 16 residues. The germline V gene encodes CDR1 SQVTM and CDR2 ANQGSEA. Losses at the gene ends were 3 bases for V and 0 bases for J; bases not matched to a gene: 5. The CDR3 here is CSVESGQPSGANVLTF. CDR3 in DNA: TGCAGCGTTGAGTCGGGACAGCCCTCTGGGGCCAACGTCCTGACTTTC. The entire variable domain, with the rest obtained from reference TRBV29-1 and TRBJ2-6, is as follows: SAVISQKPSRDICQRGTSLTIQCQVDSQVTMMFWYRQQPGQSLTLIATANQGSEATYESGFVIDKFPISRPNLTFSTLTVSNMSPEDSSIYLCSVESGQPSGANVLTFGAGSRLTVL.

The CDR3 coding sequence is TGTGCCAGCAGCTTAAAAGGGGAAAACATTCAGTACTTC. It is translated as CASSLKGENIQYF. This chain links TRBV7-2 with TRBJ2-4, with D maybe TRBD1 (5 bases). This CDR3 region has 13 residues. Germline CDR1 reads SGHTA; CDR2 reads FQGNSA. Trimming took off 2 bases at V and 5 bases at J, with 7 bases between the two ends.

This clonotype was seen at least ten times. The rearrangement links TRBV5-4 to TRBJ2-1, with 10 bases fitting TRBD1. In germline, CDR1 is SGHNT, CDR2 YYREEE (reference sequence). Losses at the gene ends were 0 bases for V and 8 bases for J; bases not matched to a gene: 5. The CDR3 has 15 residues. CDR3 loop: CASSLELGTGDEQFF. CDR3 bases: TGTGCCAGCAGCTTGGAGTTGGGGACAGGGGATGAGCAGTTCTTC.

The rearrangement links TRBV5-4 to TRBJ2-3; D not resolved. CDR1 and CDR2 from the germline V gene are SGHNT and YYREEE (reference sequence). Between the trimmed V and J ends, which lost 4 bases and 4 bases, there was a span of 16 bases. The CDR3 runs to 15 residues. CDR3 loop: CASSPDLVNADTQYF. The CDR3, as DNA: TGTGCCAGCAGCCCGGACCTCGTAAACGCAGATACGCAGTATTTT.

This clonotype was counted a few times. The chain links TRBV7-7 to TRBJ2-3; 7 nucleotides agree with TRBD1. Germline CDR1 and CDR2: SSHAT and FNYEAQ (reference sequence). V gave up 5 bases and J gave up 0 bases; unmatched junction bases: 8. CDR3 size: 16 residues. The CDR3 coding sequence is TGTGCCAGCAGCCCCCGGACAGGCACCAGCACAGATACGCAGTATTTT. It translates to CASSPRTGTSTDTQYF.

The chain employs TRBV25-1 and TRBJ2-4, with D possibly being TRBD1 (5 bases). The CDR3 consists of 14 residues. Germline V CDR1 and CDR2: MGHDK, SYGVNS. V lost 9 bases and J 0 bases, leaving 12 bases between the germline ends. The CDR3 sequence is CASTGTLAKNIQYF. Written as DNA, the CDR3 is TGTGCCAGTACAGGTACCTTAGCCAAAAACATTCAGTACTTC. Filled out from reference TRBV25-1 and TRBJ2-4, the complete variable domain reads EADIYQTPRYLVIGTGKKITLECSQTMGHDKMYWYQQDPGMELHLIHYSYGVNSTEKGDLSSESTVSRIRTEHFPLTLESARPSHTSQYLCASTGTLAKNIQYFGAGTRLSVL.

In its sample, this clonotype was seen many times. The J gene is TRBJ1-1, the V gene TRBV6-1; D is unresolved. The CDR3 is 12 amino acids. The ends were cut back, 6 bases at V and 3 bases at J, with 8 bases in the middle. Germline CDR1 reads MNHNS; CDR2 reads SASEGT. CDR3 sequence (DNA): TGTGCCAGCAGCGGGAGCCACACTGAAGCTTTCTTT. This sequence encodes CASSGSHTEAFF.

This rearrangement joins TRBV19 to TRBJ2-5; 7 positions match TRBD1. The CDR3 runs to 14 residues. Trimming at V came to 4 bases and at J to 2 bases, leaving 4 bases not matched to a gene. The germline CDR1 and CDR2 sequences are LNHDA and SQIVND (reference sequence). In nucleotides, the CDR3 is TGTGCCAGTAGTACTGGGACAGATCAAGAGACCCAGTACTTC. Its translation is CASSTGTDQETQYF.

CDR3 residues: CASRGQGGWSTEAFF. Here the CDR3 DNA reads TGTGCCAGCAGAGGGCAGGGGGGGTGGTCCACTGAAGCTTTCTTT. The chain has TRBV28 and TRBJ1-1, with TRBD1 matching 7 bases. There are 15 residues in the CDR3. V shed 6 bases, J shed 4 bases, and the junction held 11 bases outside the gene matches. Germline assignment: CDR1 MDHEN and CDR2 SYDVKM.

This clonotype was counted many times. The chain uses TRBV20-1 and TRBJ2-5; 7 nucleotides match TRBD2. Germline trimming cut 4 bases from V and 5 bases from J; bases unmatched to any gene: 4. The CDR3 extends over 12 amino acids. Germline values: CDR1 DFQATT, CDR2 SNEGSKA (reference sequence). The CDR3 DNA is TGCAGTGCTACACTAGCGATTGAGACCCAGTACTTC. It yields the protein CSATLAIETQYF.

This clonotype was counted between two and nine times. The chain's CDR3 is CASSRYTGPSGNTIYF. The CDR3 DNA is TGTGCCAGCAGCCGATATACAGGGCCCTCTGGAAACACCATATATTTT. This rearrangement joins TRBV11-2 to TRBJ1-3; possible D gene TRBD1, 6 bases. The CDR3 totals 16 residues. CDR1 SGHAT and CDR2 FQNNGV come from the germline V gene. V was shortened by 5 bases and J by 0 bases, with 14 bases between the two germline ends.

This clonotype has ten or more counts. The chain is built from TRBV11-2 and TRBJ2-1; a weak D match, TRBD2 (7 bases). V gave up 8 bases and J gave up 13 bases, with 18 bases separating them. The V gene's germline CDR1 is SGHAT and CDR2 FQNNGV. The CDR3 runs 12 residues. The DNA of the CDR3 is TGTGCCAGCCATGAGAGGGGGGGCCGCCAGTTCTTC. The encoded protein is CASHERGGRQFF.

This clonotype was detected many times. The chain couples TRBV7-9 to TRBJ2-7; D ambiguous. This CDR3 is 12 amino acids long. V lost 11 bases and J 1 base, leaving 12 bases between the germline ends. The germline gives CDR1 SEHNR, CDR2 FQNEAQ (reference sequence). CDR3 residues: CAVRIGSYEQYF. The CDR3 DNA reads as TGTGCCGTCAGAATCGGGTCCTACGAGCAGTACTTC.

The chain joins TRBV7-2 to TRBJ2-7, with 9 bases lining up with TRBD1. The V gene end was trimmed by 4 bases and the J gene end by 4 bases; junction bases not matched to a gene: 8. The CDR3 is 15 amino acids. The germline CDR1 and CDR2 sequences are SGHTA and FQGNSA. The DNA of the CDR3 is TGTGCCAGCAGCTCTACCGGGACAGGGATTTACGAGCAGTACTTC. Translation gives CASSSTGTGIYEQYF.

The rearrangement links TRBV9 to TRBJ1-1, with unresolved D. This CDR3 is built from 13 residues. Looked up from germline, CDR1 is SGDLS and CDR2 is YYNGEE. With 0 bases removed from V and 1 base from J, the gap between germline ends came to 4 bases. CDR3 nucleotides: TGTGCCAGCAGCGTAGATTGGAACACTGAAGCTTTCTTT. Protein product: CASSVDWNTEAFF.

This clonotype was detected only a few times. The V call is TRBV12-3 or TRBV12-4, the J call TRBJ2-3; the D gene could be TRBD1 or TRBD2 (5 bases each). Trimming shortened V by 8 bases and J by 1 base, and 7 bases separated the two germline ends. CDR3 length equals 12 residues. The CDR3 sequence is CASRGRTDTQYF. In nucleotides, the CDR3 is TGTGCCAGCCGGGGCCGCACAGATACGCAGTATTTT.

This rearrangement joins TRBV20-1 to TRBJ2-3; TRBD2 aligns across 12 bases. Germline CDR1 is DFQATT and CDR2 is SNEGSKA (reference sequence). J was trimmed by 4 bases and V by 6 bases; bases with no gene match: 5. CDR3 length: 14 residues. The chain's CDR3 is CSAGLAGKSDTQYF. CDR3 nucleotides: TGCAGTGCCGGACTAGCGGGAAAATCAGATACGCAGTATTTT.

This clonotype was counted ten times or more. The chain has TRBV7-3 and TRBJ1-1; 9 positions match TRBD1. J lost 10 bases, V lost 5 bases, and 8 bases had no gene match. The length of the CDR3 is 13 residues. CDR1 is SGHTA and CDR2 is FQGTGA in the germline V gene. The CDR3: CASSPGQGTAAFF. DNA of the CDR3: TGTGCCAGCAGCCCCGGACAGGGGACAGCAGCTTTCTTT.

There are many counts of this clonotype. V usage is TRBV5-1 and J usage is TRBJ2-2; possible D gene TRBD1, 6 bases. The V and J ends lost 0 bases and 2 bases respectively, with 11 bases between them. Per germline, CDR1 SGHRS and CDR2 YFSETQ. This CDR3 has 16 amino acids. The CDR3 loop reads CASSLGQGINTGELFF. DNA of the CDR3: TGCGCCAGCAGCTTGGGTCAGGGGATTAACACCGGGGAGCTGTTTTTT. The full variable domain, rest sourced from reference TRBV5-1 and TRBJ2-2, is KAGVTQTPRYLIKTRGQQVTLSCSPISGHRSVSWYQQTPGQGLQFLFEYFSETQRNKGNFPGRFSGRQFSNSRSEMNVSTLELGDSALYLCASSLGQGINTGELFFGEGSRLTVL.

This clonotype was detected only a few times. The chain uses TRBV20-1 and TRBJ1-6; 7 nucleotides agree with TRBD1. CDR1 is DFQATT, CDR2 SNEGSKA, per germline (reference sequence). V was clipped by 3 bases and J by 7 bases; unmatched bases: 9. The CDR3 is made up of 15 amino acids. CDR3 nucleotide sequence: TGCAGTGCTAGCCCTGCGGGACAGTTAAATTCACCCCTCCACTTT. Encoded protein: CSASPAGQLNSPLHF.

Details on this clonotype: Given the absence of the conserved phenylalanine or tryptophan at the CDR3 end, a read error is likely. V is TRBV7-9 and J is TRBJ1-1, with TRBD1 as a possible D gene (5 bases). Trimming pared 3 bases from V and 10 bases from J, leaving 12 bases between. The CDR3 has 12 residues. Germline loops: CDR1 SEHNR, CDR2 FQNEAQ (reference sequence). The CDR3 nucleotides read TGTGCCAGCAGCTTCGCCTCTACAGGAGCTTTCTCT. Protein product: CASSFASTGAFS.

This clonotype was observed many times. The CDR3 loop is CASSSGMLVNTQYF. The CDR3 region has the DNA TGTGCCAGCAGCTCGGGGATGTTGGTAAATACGCAGTATTTT. The rearrangement uses TRBV5-4 and TRBJ2-3, with D possibly TRBD2 on 5 matching bases. Per the germline V gene, CDR1 is SGHNT and CDR2 is YYREEE (reference sequence). Trimming removed 3 bases from V and 7 bases from J, with 15 bases in between. This CDR3 comprises 14 residues.